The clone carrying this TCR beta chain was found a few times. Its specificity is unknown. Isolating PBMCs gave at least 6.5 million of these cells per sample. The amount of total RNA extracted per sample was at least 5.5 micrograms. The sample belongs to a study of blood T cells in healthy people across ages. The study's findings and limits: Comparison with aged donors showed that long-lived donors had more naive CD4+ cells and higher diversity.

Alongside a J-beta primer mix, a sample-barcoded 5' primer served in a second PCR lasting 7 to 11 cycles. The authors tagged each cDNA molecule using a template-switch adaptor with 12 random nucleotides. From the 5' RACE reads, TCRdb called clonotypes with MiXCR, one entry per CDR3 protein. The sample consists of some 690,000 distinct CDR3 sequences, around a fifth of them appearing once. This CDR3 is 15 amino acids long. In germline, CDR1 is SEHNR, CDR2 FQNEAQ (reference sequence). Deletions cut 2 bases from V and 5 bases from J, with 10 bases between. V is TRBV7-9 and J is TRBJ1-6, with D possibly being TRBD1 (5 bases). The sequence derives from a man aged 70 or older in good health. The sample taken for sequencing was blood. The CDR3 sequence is CASSLRQSHNSPLHF. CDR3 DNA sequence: TGTGCCAGCAGCTTAAGACAGTCTCATAATTCACCCCTCCACTTT.